The 8 T cell receptor beta chains presented below share a single source sample, sequenced in a study of T cell changes during pregnancy in multiple sclerosis. Assay used: immunoSEQ multiplex PCR; TCRdb lists only in-frame clones, some missing. In the table there are just over 50,000 clones, around 92% of which are singletons. The sequencing used CD4+ T cells from peripheral blood mononuclear cells, collected after pregnancy. The origin of the receptors is a female donor with multiple sclerosis, enrolled in a pregnancy study.

This chain joins TRBV27 and TRBJ2-3; D gene unclear. Germline V gene sequence: CDR1 MNHEY, CDR2 SMNVEV (reference sequence). This CDR3 is built from 15 residues. V dropped 5 bases and J dropped 0 bases, with 12 bases sitting between them. The CDR3 reads CASSGGGESTDTQYF. CDR3 nucleotide sequence: TGTGCCAGCAGTGGCGGCGGAGAGAGCACAGATACGCAGTATTTT.

This sequence joins TRBV5-8 and TRBJ2-5; D is unclear. The CDR3 runs 13 residues. Trimming cost V 6 bases and J 5 bases, with 14 bases left between them. CDR1 and CDR2 (germline): SGHTS, YDEGEE. CDR3 nucleotides: TGTGCCAGCACCTTTCAGCCACAGGAGACCCAGTACTTC. It codes for CASTFQPQETQYF.

The genes are TRBV30 and TRBJ2-1; 8 bases are shared with TRBD1. Per germline, CDR1 GTSNPN and CDR2 SVGIG (reference sequence). The V gene end was trimmed by 5 bases and the J gene end by 13 bases; junction bases not matched to a gene: 13. The CDR3 runs 13 residues. The CDR3 DNA reads as TGTGCCTGGGCTTGGACAGGGTCGGAGTTTCAGTTCTTC. This gives the protein CAWAWTGSEFQFF.

This chain connects TRBV7-2 to TRBJ1-4, with 12 bases fitting TRBD1. V dropped 1 base and J dropped 4; count of bases not matched to a gene: 4. Germline CDR1 and CDR2: SGHTA and FQGNSA. The CDR3 consists of 17 residues. In nucleotides, the CDR3 is TGTGCCAGCAGCTTAGTGGGACAGGGGGCGGTTAATGAAAAACTGTTTTTT. This encodes CASSLVGQGAVNEKLFF.

J is TRBJ2-5 and V is TRBV29-1; 8 nucleotides match TRBD1. The J segment lost 5 bases and the V segment lost 1 base, leaving 9 bases of the junction unmatched. There are 15 residues in the CDR3. Looked up from germline, CDR1 is SQVTM and CDR2 is ANQGSEA. Here the CDR3 DNA reads TGCAGCGTTGAAGGGCTCCAGGGGGCCGCGGAGACCCAGTACTTC. Its translation is CSVEGLQGAAETQYF.

The rearrangement links TRBV28 to TRBJ2-1; D gene unclear. The ends were cut back, 3 bases at V and 2 bases at J, with 11 bases in the middle. Germline V CDR1 and CDR2: MDHEN, SYDVKM. CDR3 size: 15 residues. This CDR3 reads CASSFNSPPYNEQFF. CDR3 sequence (DNA): TGTGCCAGCAGTTTTAACAGCCCTCCCTACAATGAGCAGTTCTTC.

This clone was seen a few times. CDR3 sequence reads: CATQQGFSGNTIYF. The CDR3 nucleotides are TGTGCCACACAACAGGGGTTCTCTGGAAACACCATATATTTT. The chain joins TRBV28 to TRBJ1-3; 7 nucleotides align to TRBD1. Germline CDR1 MDHEN, CDR2 SYDVKM. Losses at the gene ends were 10 bases for V and 0 bases for J; bases not matched to a gene: 6. This CDR3 comprises 14 residues.

The J gene is TRBJ1-5, the V gene TRBV6-1; TRBD1 aligns across 7 bases. V shed 4 bases and J 0 bases; nucleotides not matched to a gene: 0. Per the germline V gene, CDR1 is MNHNS and CDR2 is SASEGT. The CDR3 loop spans 14 amino acids. The CDR3: CASSGQGSNQPQHF. CDR3 sequence (DNA): TGTGCCAGCAGTGGACAGGGTAGCAATCAGCCCCAGCATTTT.